Listed here are 22 T cell receptor beta chains from one sample, sequenced in a study of shared clonotypes between healthy human individuals. Produced via immunoSEQ multiplex PCR; TCRdb's table is partial and in-frame only. The repertoire consists of fewer than 1.6 million clones, with 98% occurring once and the leading ten covering approximately 0.38%. Material: naive CD4+ T cells sorted from blood. Subset reported: CD45RA+ positively selected. The receptor source for this set is a man aged 25 to 40 in good health.

V is TRBV11-2 and J is TRBJ1-1; D possibly corresponds to TRBD1 (5 bases). Trimming shortened V by 5 bases and J by 0 bases, and 10 bases separated the two germline ends. Germline loops: CDR1 SGHAT, CDR2 FQNNGV. The CDR3 has 14 residues. The CDR3 sequence: CASSLQDMNTEAFF. The CDR3 DNA sequence: TGTGCCAGCAGCCTGCAGGACATGAACACTGAAGCTTTCTTT.

This sequence joins TRBV19 and TRBJ1-1; 11 bases are a match to TRBD1. The V gene end was trimmed by 5 bases and the J gene end by 6 bases; junction bases not matched to a gene: 11. Germline loops: CDR1 LNHDA, CDR2 SQIVND (reference sequence). The CDR3 is made up of 16 amino acids. The DNA for the CDR3 is TGTGCCAGTAGTCCCTCCGGGACAGGGGGTAGGGCTGAAGCTTTCTTT. Translating gives CASSPSGTGGRAEAFF.

This clone was recorded only once. The V gene is TRBV28, the J gene TRBJ2-4, with 15 bases that match TRBD2. The V gene's germline CDR1 is MDHEN and CDR2 SYDVKM. This CDR3 is built from 18 residues. J lost 4 bases, V lost 8 bases, and 12 bases had no gene match. The CDR3 loop reads CASVGLAGGPRGKNIQYF. The CDR3 nucleotides read TGTGCCAGCGTGGGACTAGCGGGAGGCCCTCGCGGTAAAAACATTCAGTACTTC.

The rearrangement uses TRBV5-1 and TRBJ2-7; TRBD1 matches 10 bases. This CDR3 spans 13 amino acids. Germline values: CDR1 SGHRS, CDR2 YFSETQ. V dropped 0 bases and J dropped 12; count of bases not matched to a gene: 6. CDR3 nucleotide sequence: TGCGCCAGCAGCTTGGGACAGGGGGCTGTCGGGTACTTC. Its protein is CASSLGQGAVGYF.

This chain joins TRBV29-1 and TRBJ2-5; D unclear. The CDR3 is 12 residues long. From germline, CDR1 is SQVTM and CDR2 ANQGSEA. V was shortened by 5 bases and J by 0 bases, with 7 bases between the two germline ends. DNA of the CDR3: TGCAGCGTTCGGTCAGACCAAGAGACCCAGTACTTC. This codes for CSVRSDQETQYF.

This clone has only one observation. V is TRBV6-1 and J is TRBJ2-5; D not resolved. V lost 6 bases, J lost 4 bases, and 6 bases lay in between. The CDR3 sequence is 11 residues long. Germline CDR1 is MNHNS and CDR2 is SASEGT. The CDR3 spells CASSGIETQYF. The CDR3 DNA is TGTGCCAGCAGCGGTATAGAGACCCAGTACTTC.

This chain joins TRBV4-1 and TRBJ1-3; D not certain. V shed 1 base and J shed 4 bases, with 5 bases lying between them. The CDR3 consists of 13 residues. Germline V gives CDR1 MGHRA, CDR2 YSYEKL. This chain's CDR3 is CASSQVGGNTIYF. CDR3 nucleotides: TGCGCCAGCAGCCAAGTTGGGGGAAACACCATATATTTT.

V gene TRBV7-2 combines with J gene TRBJ2-2, with 8 bases aligning to TRBD1. Per the germline V gene, CDR1 is SGHTA and CDR2 is FQGNSA. V lost 6 bases to trimming and J lost 8 bases; unmatched junction nucleotides: 11. The CDR3 is 15 amino acids. The CDR3 nucleotides are TGTGCCAGCAGTCCCGACAGGGGTCAAAGGGGGGAGCTGTTTTTT. Translated: CASSPDRGQRGELFF.

The chain couples TRBV6-1 to TRBJ1-2, with D unclear. The CDR3 has 15 residues. V dropped 8 bases and J dropped 7 bases, with 23 bases sitting between them. Per germline, CDR1 MNHNS and CDR2 SASEGT. The CDR3 DNA is TGTGCCAGCTGCGCACTGTCAGGAGCCTTGGGTGGCTACACCTTC. The encoded protein is CASCALSGALGGYTF.

V usage is TRBV18 and J usage is TRBJ1-5; possibly TRBD1 for D (6 bases). The germline V gene has CDR1 KGHSH and CDR2 LQKENI. The CDR3 loop spans 13 amino acids. Trimming stripped 3 bases from V and 6 bases from J, with 9 bases between. CDR3 amino acids: CASSPDRSQPQHF. CDR3 in DNA: TGTGCCAGCTCACCGGACAGAAGTCAGCCCCAGCATTTT.

The chain joins TRBV7-8 to TRBJ1-5, with 7 bases matching TRBD1. The germline gives CDR1 SGHVS, CDR2 FQNEAQ. The junction had 8 bases not matched to a gene; V was cut back by 5 bases and J by 7 bases. The CDR3 runs 14 residues. Written as DNA, the CDR3 is TGTGCCAGCAGCCTCCGAGGGGGCGAACAGCCCCAGCATTTT. Amino acid sequence: CASSLRGGEQPQHF.

The V call is TRBV7-2, the J call TRBJ2-7; D may match TRBD1 or TRBD2 (6 bases each). Germline V gene lookup returns CDR1 SGHTA and CDR2 FQGNSA. The V end lost 5 bases, the J end lost 6 bases, and 20 bases lay between the germline ends. The length of the CDR3 is 15 residues. This chain's CDR3 is CASSPPNRGDLEQYF. CDR3 bases: TGTGCCAGCAGCCCGCCTAATAGGGGGGATCTCGAGCAGTACTTC.

The chain uses TRBV29-1 and TRBJ1-1; possibly TRBD1 for D (6 bases). Germline values: CDR1 SQVTM, CDR2 ANQGSEA. V lost 6 bases and J lost 5, with 16 bases in between. The CDR3 is made up of 13 amino acids. The CDR3 protein is CSVGGHLWTEAFF. The CDR3 DNA follows: TGCAGCGTCGGGGGACATTTATGGACTGAAGCTTTCTTT.

The chain has TRBV18 and TRBJ2-7; 9 bases map to TRBD1. J gave up 3 bases and V 2 bases, and 11 bases lay outside the gene matches. The CDR3 has 17 amino acids. Germline V lookup: CDR1 KGHSH, CDR2 LQKENI. CDR3 coding DNA: TGTGCCAGCTCACCATTAGTCTCGGGACAGGGCATCTACGAGCAGTACTTC. As protein: CASSPLVSGQGIYEQYF.

The rearrangement uses TRBV27 and TRBJ2-2, with 9 bases matching TRBD2. In germline, CDR1 is MNHEY, CDR2 SMNVEV (reference sequence). V lost 5 bases, J lost 5 bases, and 12 bases stayed unmatched. The CDR3 has 17 amino acids. As DNA, the CDR3 is TGTGCCAGCAGTCCCGCCCGTACTAGCGGGCCAACCGGGGAGCTGTTTTTT. Amino acid sequence: CASSPARTSGPTGELFF.

This chain's CDR3 is CASSPPMAGGSQETQYF. Written as DNA, the CDR3 is TGTGCCAGCTCACCACCGATGGCCGGGGGCTCGCAAGAGACCCAGTACTTC. The J gene is TRBJ2-5, the V gene TRBV18, with D perhaps matching TRBD1 or TRBD2 (6 bases each). There are 17 residues in the CDR3. Trimming left V 0 bases short and J 2 bases short, with 16 bases between. CDR1 is KGHSH, CDR2 LQKENI, per germline.

The chain uses TRBV5-1 and TRBJ2-1; 7 nucleotides align to TRBD2. The CDR3 spans 14 residues. V lost 4 bases to trimming and J lost 4 bases; unmatched junction nucleotides: 5. Germline values: CDR1 SGHRS, CDR2 YFSETQ. CDR3 residues: CASSPIAGYNEQFF. The CDR3 DNA reads TGCGCCAGCAGCCCTATAGCGGGTTACAATGAGCAGTTCTTC.

The V call is TRBV10-3, the J call TRBJ2-7; 8 positions agree with TRBD1. Trimming took 6 bases from V and 1 from J; bases not matched to a gene: 2. This CDR3 has 13 amino acids. Germline CDR1 reads ENHRY; CDR2 reads SYGVKD. The CDR3 sequence is CAISRDRSYEQYF. The CDR3 nucleotides read TGTGCCATCAGCCGGGACAGGTCCTACGAGCAGTACTTC.

This rearrangement joins TRBV6-1 to TRBJ1-5; D ambiguous. V lost 4 bases and J lost 2, with 12 bases in between. This CDR3 is built from 15 residues. From germline, CDR1 is MNHNS and CDR2 SASEGT. The CDR3 DNA sequence: TGTGCCAGCAGTGCCATTAATATCGGCAATCAGCCCCAGCATTTT. Translating gives CASSAINIGNQPQHF.

Comments on this clone: The sample contains more than one DNA sequence encoding this CDR3. The genes are TRBV7-2 and TRBJ1-1; D uncertain. Trimming took off 2 bases at V and 1 base at J, with 5 bases between the two ends. Looked up from germline, CDR1 is SGHTA and CDR2 is FQGNSA. CDR3 length: 13 amino acids. Here the CDR3 reads CASSLIENTEAFF. Written as DNA, the CDR3 is TGTGCCAGCAGCTTAATAGAGAACACTGAAGCTTTCTTT.

This sequence joins TRBV10-1 and TRBJ2-7; D ambiguous. Trimming pared 5 bases from V and 2 bases from J, leaving 10 bases between. The CDR3 is 13 residues long. Germline V gene data show CDR1 as WNHNN and CDR2 as SYGVQD (reference sequence). DNA of the CDR3: TGCGCCAGCAGTTCCCATCGAACCTACGAGCAGTACTTC. Translated, it gives CASSSHRTYEQYF.

The DNA for the CDR3 is TGTGCCAGCAGCCCGAGGACGGAACCCAACACCGGGGAGCTGTTTTTT. It specifies CASSPRTEPNTGELFF. The chain recombines TRBV9 with TRBJ2-2, with unresolved D. The CDR3 contains 16 residues. Trimming shortened V by 4 bases and J by 2 bases, and 15 bases separated the two germline ends. CDR1 and CDR2 from the germline V gene are SGDLS and YYNGEE.